The 26 T cell receptor beta chains presented below share a single source sample, sequenced in a study of T cells in Graves' hyperthyroidism and ophthalmopathy. TCR beta CDR3 region amplification was performed from RNA transcripts. The HTBI primer set drove a first-round RT-PCR of the TCR CDR3. MiXCR was run by TCRdb on the multiplex PCR reads, yielding one entry per CDR3 protein. Of 250,000 to 400,000 distinct CDR3 sequences listed, around 15% are singletons. The specimen sequenced was blood. Receptor source: a woman in her forties with Graves' ophthalmopathy.

This clonotype showed up many times. This chain connects TRBV6-5 to TRBJ2-7; D is uncertain. The CDR3 loop spans 13 amino acids. CDR1 is MNHEY, CDR2 SVGAGI, per germline. V was pared by 0 bases and J by 0 bases, with 3 bases between. The CDR3 sequence is CASSYSSSYEQYF. The CDR3 bases are TGTGCCAGCAGTTACTCTAGCTCCTACGAGCAGTACTTC.

This clonotype occurred many times. The V call is TRBV19, the J call TRBJ1-1, with D uncertain. The length of the CDR3 is 11 residues. V lost 11 bases and J lost 3, with 10 bases in between. Germline lookup yields CDR1 LNHDA and CDR2 SQIVND (reference sequence). CDR3: CACARDTEAFF. The CDR3 nucleotides are TGTGCCTGTGCGAGGGACACTGAAGCTTTCTTT.

There are many counts of this clonotype. V gene TRBV12-3 or TRBV12-4 combines with J gene TRBJ1-5, with 9 bases identical to TRBD1. The CDR3 is 15 amino acids. V shed 5 bases, J shed 5 bases, and the junction held 7 bases outside the gene matches. The CDR3 protein is CASSPTGGTYQPQHF. The CDR3 bases are TGTGCCAGCAGTCCGACAGGGGGGACCTATCAGCCCCAGCATTTT.

In this sample, this clonotype turned up many times. This sequence joins TRBV3-1 and TRBJ1-5; 7 positions match TRBD1. Germline V gene data show CDR1 as LGHDT and CDR2 as YNNKEL (reference sequence). This CDR3 comprises 12 residues. With V trimmed by 7 bases and J by 6 bases, 3 bases remained unmatched. CDR3 sequence: CASTDRAQPQHF. As DNA, the CDR3 is TGTGCCAGCACCGACAGGGCTCAGCCCCAGCATTTT.

This clonotype was observed at least ten times. This chain links TRBV5-1 with TRBJ2-3; D is perhaps TRBD1 (5 bases). This CDR3 contains 14 residues. Trimming stripped 0 bases from V and 3 bases from J, with 8 bases between. Germline V gene sequence: CDR1 SGHRS, CDR2 YFSETQ. The CDR3 loop reads CASSLGRTTDTQYF. The CDR3 DNA is TGCGCCAGCAGCTTGGGACGGACAACAGATACGCAGTATTTT.

Comment on this clonotype: A clone one base away is much larger, so this may be a read error. The CDR3 protein is CASGLGLGQGGINQPQHF. DNA for the CDR3: TGTGCTAGTGGTTTGGGACTGGGACAGGGGGGGATCAATCAGCCCCAGCATTTT. The rearrangement uses TRBV12-5 and TRBJ1-5; 11 nucleotides match TRBD1. With 1 base clipped from V and 3 bases from J, the junction kept 8 bases outside the gene matches. There are 18 residues in the CDR3. Germline V gives CDR1 LGHNT, CDR2 FRNRAP. Drawing the rest from reference TRBV12-5 and TRBJ1-5, the complete variable domain is DARVTQTPRHKVTEMGQEVTMRCQPILGHNTVFWYRQTMMQGLELLAYFRNRAPLDDSGMPKDRFSAEMPDATLATLKIQPSEPRDSAVYFCASGLGLGQGGINQPQHFGDGTRLSIL.

The chain recombines TRBV12-3 or TRBV12-4 with TRBJ2-4, with D possibly called TRBD1 or TRBD2 (6 bases each). Trimming pared 2 bases from V and 11 bases from J, leaving 13 bases between. CDR3 length: 13 residues. The CDR3 DNA reads as TGTGCCAGCAGTTTAAACGGGGGCGGGTTTCAGTACTTC. Protein product: CASSLNGGGFQYF.

This clonotype was counted a few times. This chain joins TRBV27 and TRBJ2-7; the D gene is possibly TRBD2 (5 bases). The V end lost 4 bases, the J end lost 2 bases, and 15 bases lay between the germline ends. Germline V gene lookup returns CDR1 MNHEY and CDR2 SMNVEV (reference sequence). The CDR3 has 15 residues. The CDR3, as DNA: TGTGCCAGCAGTTGGGTCGGGAACTTCGCCTACGAGCAGTACTTC. This translates into CASSWVGNFAYEQYF.

This clonotype has at least ten counts. The chain is built from TRBV7-6 and TRBJ1-1; 7 bases agree with TRBD1. The trim removed 5 bases at V and 2 bases at J, leaving 5 bases unmatched. The CDR3 is made up of 14 amino acids. Germline V gene data show CDR1 as SGHVS and CDR2 as FNYEAQ. The CDR3 is CASSPDRLNTEAFF. The DNA for the CDR3 is TGTGCCAGCAGCCCGGACAGGCTAAACACTGAAGCTTTCTTT.

This clonotype was recorded many times. The gene calls are TRBV6-6 and TRBJ1-1, with D perhaps matching TRBD1 (6 bases). The CDR3 contains 14 residues. V lost 2 bases and J 5 bases, leaving 12 bases between the germline ends. The germline CDR1 and CDR2 sequences are MNHNY and SVGAGI (reference sequence). DNA for the CDR3: TGTGCCAGCAGTTACGGGGGGCAATGGACTGAAGCTTTCTTT. Protein sequence: CASSYGGQWTEAFF.

A note on this clonotype: One junction end does not reproduce the germline sequence, and a read error may be involved. V is TRBV24-1 and J is TRBJ2-5; 7 bases match TRBD1. Germline lookup yields CDR1 KGHDR and CDR2 SFDVKD. The length of the CDR3 is 15 residues. The CDR3 coding sequence is TGTGCCATCAGTGATGTAGGACAGGCCTACGAGACCCAGTACTTC. This codes for CAISDVGQAYETQYF.

This clonotype appeared many times. The chain joins TRBV2 to TRBJ1-2, with D perhaps TRBD1 (5 bases). The germline gives CDR1 SNHLY, CDR2 FYNNEI. V was clipped by 7 bases and J by 7 bases, with 13 bases between them. The CDR3 is 12 residues long. CDR3 sequence reads: CASTPGTSGYTF. In nucleotides, the CDR3 is TGTGCCAGCACCCCCGGGACTTCTGGCTACACCTTC.

This chain links TRBV19 with TRBJ1-5; TRBD1 agrees at 7 bases. The CDR3 consists of 15 residues. Germline-derived CDR1 and CDR2 are LNHDA and SQIVND (reference sequence). Unmatched junction bases numbered 7, after V lost 7 bases and J lost 1 base. The DNA of the CDR3 is TGTGCCAGTAAGAGAGGAGGGGGCAGCAATCAGCCCCAGCATTTT. This translates into CASKRGGGSNQPQHF. The full variable domain, with the rest looked up from reference TRBV19 and TRBJ1-5, is DGGITQSPKYLFRKEGQNVTLSCEQNLNHDAMYWYRQDPGQGLRLIYYSQIVNDFQKGDIAEGYSVSREKKESFPLTVTSAQKNPTAFYLCASKRGGGSNQPQHFGDGTRLSIL.

V usage is TRBV10-3 and J usage is TRBJ1-3; D ambiguous. From germline, CDR1 is ENHRY and CDR2 SYGVKD. Trimming took 1 base from V and 4 from J, leaving 5 bases between them. CDR3 length equals 13 residues. This chain's CDR3 is CAISEFGGNTIYF. CDR3 nucleotide sequence: TGTGCCATCAGTGAGTTCGGGGGAAACACCATATATTTT.

This clonotype was found many times. The rearrangement uses TRBV2 and TRBJ2-5, with a weak D call TRBD1 (6 bases). This CDR3 region has 14 residues. Trimming pared 5 bases from V and 2 bases from J, leaving 12 bases between. Germline assignment: CDR1 SNHLY and CDR2 FYNNEI. CDR3: CASSSGQFQETQYF. For the CDR3, the DNA is TGTGCCAGCAGTTCCGGACAGTTTCAAGAGACCCAGTACTTC.

In its sample, this clonotype was seen once. The chain couples TRBV27 to TRBJ2-7; D not certain. Trimming pared 5 bases from V and 5 bases from J, leaving 10 bases between. CDR3 length equals 12 residues. From germline, CDR1 is MNHEY and CDR2 SMNVEV (reference sequence). As DNA, the CDR3 is TGTGCCAGCAGTGGCCAAGCCGACGAGCAGTACTTC. It encodes CASSGQADEQYF.

This chain connects TRBV10-3 to TRBJ2-1; TRBD2 matches 9 bases. Germline-derived CDR1 and CDR2 are ENHRY and SYGVKD. There are 17 residues in the CDR3. V shed 10 bases and J 0 bases; nucleotides not matched to a gene: 13. The CDR3 nucleotides are TGTGCCACCCAGACTAGCGGCGTCAAAAGCTCCTACAATGAGCAGTTCTTC. Amino acid sequence: CATQTSGVKSSYNEQFF.

This clonotype was detected ten times or more. The gene calls are TRBV27 and TRBJ2-7, with D possibly matching TRBD1 (5 bases). Trimming removed 0 bases at V and 6 bases at J, with 12 bases between. Germline V gives CDR1 MNHEY, CDR2 SMNVEV (reference sequence). This CDR3 spans 14 amino acids. CDR3 sequence (DNA): TGTGCCAGCAGTTTATCCAACCAGGGCTCCGAGCAGTACTTC. Encoded protein: CASSLSNQGSEQYF.

The CDR3 nucleotides read TGTGCCAGCAGTTCTTTGGGTAGCGGGGGGGCCTTGAGCACAGATACGCAGTATTTT. It is translated as CASSSLGSGGALSTDTQYF. The chain employs TRBV6-1 and TRBJ2-3; 11 nucleotides match TRBD2. V lost 5 bases to trimming and J lost 0 bases; unmatched junction nucleotides: 13. CDR3 length equals 19 residues. CDR1 is MNHNS, CDR2 SASEGT, per germline.

This clonotype was seen a few times. The J gene is TRBJ2-7, the V gene TRBV28; 7 nucleotides align to TRBD1. The CDR3 has 14 residues. The V gene end was trimmed by 2 bases and the J gene end by 5 bases; junction bases not matched to a gene: 6. CDR1 is MDHEN, CDR2 SYDVKM, per germline. The CDR3 protein is CASSLVGQEDEQYF. The CDR3 coding sequence is TGTGCCAGCAGTTTAGTTGGACAGGAGGACGAGCAGTACTTC.

The V call is TRBV18, the J call TRBJ2-7; 9 bases agree with TRBD1. Germline assignment: CDR1 KGHSH and CDR2 LQKENI. The V segment lost 6 bases and the J segment 6 bases; nucleotides outside the gene matches: 15. The CDR3 spans 16 residues. The CDR3 DNA is TGTGCCAGCTCCGACCAAACAGGGGGCGGAGGGCGCGAGCAGTACTTC. This codes for CASSDQTGGGGREQYF. Complete variable domain (other parts from reference TRBV18 and TRBJ2-7): NAGVMQNPRHLVRRRGQEARLRCSPMKGHSHVYWYRQLPEEGLKFMVYLQKENIIDESGMPKERFSAEFPKEGPSILRIQQVVRGDSAAYFCASSDQTGGGGREQYFGPGTRLTVT.

This clonotype was found many times. CDR3 region: CAISVRGGTEAFF. In DNA, the CDR3 is TGTGCCATCAGTGTTAGGGGAGGCACTGAAGCTTTCTTT. The V call is TRBV10-3, the J call TRBJ1-1; D perhaps matches TRBD1 (5 bases). Germline loops: CDR1 ENHRY, CDR2 SYGVKD. V was pared by 4 bases and J by 4 bases, with 10 bases between. The CDR3 extends over 13 amino acids.

This clonotype was recorded many times. V is TRBV27 and J is TRBJ2-7; possibly TRBD2 for D (8 bases). The V gene lost 5 bases and the J gene lost 3 bases, with 23 bases spanning the gap. This CDR3 is 17 amino acids long. Germline lookup yields CDR1 MNHEY and CDR2 SMNVEV (reference sequence). The CDR3 here is CASSPIRTGGTVYEQYF. The CDR3 DNA reads TGTGCCAGCAGTCCAATCAGGACGGGAGGGACAGTCTACGAGCAGTACTTC.

Many counts were recorded for this clonotype. The chain carries TRBV6-2 or TRBV6-3 and TRBJ2-5; 7 bases are a match to TRBD1. Per germline, CDR1 MNHEY and CDR2 SVGEGT. CDR3 size: 13 residues. Trimming removed 6 bases from V and 4 bases from J; junction bases left unmatched: 5. CDR3 region: CASRSQGRETQYF. CDR3 sequence (DNA): TGTGCCAGCAGATCACAGGGGAGAGAGACCCAGTACTTC.

J is TRBJ1-2 and V is TRBV20-1, with D perhaps TRBD1 (5 bases). V lost 6 bases and J 4 bases, leaving 15 bases between the germline ends. Germline CDR1 and CDR2: DFQATT and SNEGSKA (reference sequence). The CDR3 covers 13 residues. The CDR3 DNA follows: TGCAGTGCCCTGGGGCAGGCAGGCTATGGCTACACCTTC. Its translation: CSALGQAGYGYTF.

This clonotype was recorded at least ten times. CDR3: CASSLRLSYTGELFF. The CDR3 nucleotides are TGTGCCAGCAGCTTAAGGTTGTCTTACACCGGGGAGCTGTTTTTT. The J gene is TRBJ2-2, the V gene TRBV7-8; D gene unclear. Germline assignment: CDR1 SGHVS and CDR2 FQNEAQ. The CDR3 runs 15 residues. The V and J ends lost 2 bases and 3 bases respectively, with 10 bases between them.